This TCR beta chain was sequenced during a study of OX40 agonist ivuxolimab in advanced cancers. Across the whole study: Intravenous ivuxolimab was administered to patients every 2 weeks at 0.01 to 10 mg/kg. Three patients responded partially, comprising one with hepatocellular carcinoma and two with cutaneous melanoma.

Only in-frame clones appear in the TCRdb table, and some are missing; sequencing was by immunoSEQ multiplex PCR. The sample contains around 140,000 clones, 85% to 95% of which appear only once. In germline, CDR1 is SGHTA, CDR2 FQGNSA. This CDR3 spans 15 amino acids. The ends were cut back, 1 base at V and 5 bases at J, with 12 bases in the middle. The source of this sequence is an adult with an advanced solid tumor such as melanoma, head and neck, liver or kidney cancer. The chain joins TRBV7-2 to TRBJ1-5; D remains ambiguous. The sample in question was CD4+ or CD8+ T cells sorted from blood, obtained in a trial of the OX40 agonist ivuxolimab. The CDR3 nucleotides are TGTGCCAGCAGCTTAGTCGCAGGTGGGGATCAGCCCCAGCATTTT. Protein product: CASSLVAGGDQPQHF. Full variable domain (outside the CDR3, taken from reference TRBV7-2 and TRBJ1-5): GAGVSQSPSNKVTEKGKDVELRCDPISGHTALYWYRQSLGQGLEFLIYFQGNSAPDKSGLPSDRFSAERTGGSVSTLTIQRTQQEDSAVYLCASSLVAGGDQPQHFGDGTRLSIL.